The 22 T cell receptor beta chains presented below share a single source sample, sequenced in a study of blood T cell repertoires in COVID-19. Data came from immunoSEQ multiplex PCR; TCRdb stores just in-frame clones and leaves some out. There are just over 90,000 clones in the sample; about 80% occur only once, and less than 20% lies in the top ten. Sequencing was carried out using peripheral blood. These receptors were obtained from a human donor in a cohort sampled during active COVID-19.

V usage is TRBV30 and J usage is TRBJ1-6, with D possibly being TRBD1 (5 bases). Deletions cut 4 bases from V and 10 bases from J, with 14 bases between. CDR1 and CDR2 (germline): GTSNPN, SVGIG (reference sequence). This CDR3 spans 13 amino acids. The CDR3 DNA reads TGTGCCTGGAAATTCGGGGGATACTCACCCCTCCACTTT. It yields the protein CAWKFGGYSPLHF.

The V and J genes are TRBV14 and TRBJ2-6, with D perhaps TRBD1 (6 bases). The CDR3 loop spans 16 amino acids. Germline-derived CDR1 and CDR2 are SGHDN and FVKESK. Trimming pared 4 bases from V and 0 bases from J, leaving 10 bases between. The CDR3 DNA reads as TGTGCCAGCAGCCTAGGACAGCCCTCTGGGGCCAACGTCCTGACTTTC. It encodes CASSLGQPSGANVLTF.

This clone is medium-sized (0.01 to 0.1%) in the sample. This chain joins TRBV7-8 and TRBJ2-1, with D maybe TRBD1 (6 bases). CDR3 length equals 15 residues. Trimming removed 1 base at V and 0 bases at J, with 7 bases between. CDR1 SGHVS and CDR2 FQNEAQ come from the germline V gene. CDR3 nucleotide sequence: TGTGCCAGCAGCTTAGAGACAGGCTCCTACAATGAGCAGTTCTTC. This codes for CASSLETGSYNEQFF. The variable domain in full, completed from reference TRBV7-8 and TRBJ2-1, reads GAGVSQSPRYKVAKRGQDVALRCDPISGHVSLFWYQQALGQGPEFLTYFQNEAQLDKSGLPSDRFFAERPEGSVSTLKIQRTQQEDSAVYLCASSLETGSYNEQFFGPGTRLTVL.

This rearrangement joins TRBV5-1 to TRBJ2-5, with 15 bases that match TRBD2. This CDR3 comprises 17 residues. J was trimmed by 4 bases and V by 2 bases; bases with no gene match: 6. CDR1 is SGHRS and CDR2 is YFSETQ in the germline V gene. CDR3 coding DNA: TGCGCCAGCAGCTTAAGGGGACTAGCGGGAGGAGGAGAGACCCAGTACTTC. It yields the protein CASSLRGLAGGGETQYF.

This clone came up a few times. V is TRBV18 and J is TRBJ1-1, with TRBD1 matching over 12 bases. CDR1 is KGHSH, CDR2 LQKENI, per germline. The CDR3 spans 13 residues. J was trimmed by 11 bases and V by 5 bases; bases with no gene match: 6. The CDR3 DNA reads TGTGCCAGCTCATACGGGACAGGGGGCGACGCTTTCTTT. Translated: CASSYGTGGDAFF.

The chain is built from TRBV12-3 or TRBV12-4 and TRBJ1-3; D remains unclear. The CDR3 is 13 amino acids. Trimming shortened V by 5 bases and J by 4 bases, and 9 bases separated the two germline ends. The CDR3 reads CASSTGLGNTIYF. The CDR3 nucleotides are TGTGCCAGCAGTACGGGTCTAGGAAACACCATATATTTT.

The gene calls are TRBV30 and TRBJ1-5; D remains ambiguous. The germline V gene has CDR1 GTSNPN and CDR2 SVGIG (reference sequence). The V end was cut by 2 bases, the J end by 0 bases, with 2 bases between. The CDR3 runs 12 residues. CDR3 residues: CAWSYSNQPQHF. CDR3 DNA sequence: TGTGCCTGGAGTTATAGCAATCAGCCCCAGCATTTT.

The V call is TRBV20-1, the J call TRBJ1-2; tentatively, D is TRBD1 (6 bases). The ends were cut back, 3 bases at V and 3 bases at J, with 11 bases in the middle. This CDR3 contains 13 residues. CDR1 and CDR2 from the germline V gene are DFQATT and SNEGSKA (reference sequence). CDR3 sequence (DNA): TGCAGTGCTAGTCTGGACAGTTACTATGGCTACACCTTC. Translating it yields CSASLDSYYGYTF.

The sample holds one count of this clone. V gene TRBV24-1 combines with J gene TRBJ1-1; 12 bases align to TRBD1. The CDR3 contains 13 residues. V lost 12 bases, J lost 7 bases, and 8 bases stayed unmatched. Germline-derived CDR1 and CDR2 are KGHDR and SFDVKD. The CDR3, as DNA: TGTGCCTCGGACCGGGACAGGGGGCTTGAAGCTTTCTTT. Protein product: CASDRDRGLEAFF.

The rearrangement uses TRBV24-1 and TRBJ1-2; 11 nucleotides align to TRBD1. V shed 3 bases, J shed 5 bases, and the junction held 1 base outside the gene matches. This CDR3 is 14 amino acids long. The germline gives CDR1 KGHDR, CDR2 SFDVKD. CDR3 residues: CATSDGQGAYGYTF. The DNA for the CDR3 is TGTGCCACCAGTGATGGACAGGGGGCTTATGGCTACACCTTC.

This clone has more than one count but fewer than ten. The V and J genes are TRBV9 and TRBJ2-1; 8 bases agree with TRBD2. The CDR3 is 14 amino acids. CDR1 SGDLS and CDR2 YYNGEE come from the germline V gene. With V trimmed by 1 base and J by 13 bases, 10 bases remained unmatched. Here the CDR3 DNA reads TGTGCCAGCAGCGTAAAACCCCTAGCGGGCCCACAGTTCTTC. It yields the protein CASSVKPLAGPQFF.

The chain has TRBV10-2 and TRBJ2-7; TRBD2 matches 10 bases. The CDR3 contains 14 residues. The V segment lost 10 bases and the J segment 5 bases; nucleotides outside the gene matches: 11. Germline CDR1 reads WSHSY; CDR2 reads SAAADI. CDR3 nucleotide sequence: TGCGCCACCTCGAGGACTAGCGGCCTCGACGAGCAGTACTTC. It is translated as CATSRTSGLDEQYF.

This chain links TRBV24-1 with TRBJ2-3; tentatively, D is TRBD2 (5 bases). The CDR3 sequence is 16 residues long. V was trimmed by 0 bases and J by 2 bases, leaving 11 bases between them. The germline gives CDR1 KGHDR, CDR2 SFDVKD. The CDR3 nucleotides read TGTGCCACCAGTGATTTGCGGGGTAAGGACACAGATACGCAGTATTTT. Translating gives CATSDLRGKDTDTQYF.

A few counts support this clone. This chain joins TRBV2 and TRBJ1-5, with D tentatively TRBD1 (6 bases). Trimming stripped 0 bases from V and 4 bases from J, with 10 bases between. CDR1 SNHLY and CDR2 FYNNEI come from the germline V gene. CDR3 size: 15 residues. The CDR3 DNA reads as TGTGCCAGCAGTGAAGCCACAGGGCGGAATCAGCCCCAGCATTTT. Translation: CASSEATGRNQPQHF. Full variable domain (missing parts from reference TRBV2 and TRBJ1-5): EPEVTQTPSHQVTQMGQEVILRCVPISNHLYFYWYRQILGQKVEFLVSFYNNEISEKSEIFDDQFSVERPDGSNFTLKIRSTKLEDSAMYFCASSEATGRNQPQHFGDGTRLSIL.

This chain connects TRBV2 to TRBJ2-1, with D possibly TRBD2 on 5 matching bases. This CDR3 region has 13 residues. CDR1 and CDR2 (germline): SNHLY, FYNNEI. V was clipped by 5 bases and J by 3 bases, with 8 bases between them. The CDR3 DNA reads TGTGCCAGCAGTCCCACTAGCTACAATGAGCAGTTCTTC. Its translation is CASSPTSYNEQFF.

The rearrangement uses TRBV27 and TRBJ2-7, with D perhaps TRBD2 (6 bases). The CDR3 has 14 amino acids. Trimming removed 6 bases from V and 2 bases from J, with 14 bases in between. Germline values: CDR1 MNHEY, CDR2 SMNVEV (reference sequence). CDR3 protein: CASSLSRTTYEQYF. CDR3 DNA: TGTGCCAGCAGCCTAAGCAGGACTACCTACGAGCAGTACTTC.

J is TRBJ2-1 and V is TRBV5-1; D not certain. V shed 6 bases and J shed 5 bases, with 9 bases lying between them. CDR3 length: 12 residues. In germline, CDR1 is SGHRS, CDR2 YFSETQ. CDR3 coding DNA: TGCGCCAGCAACCGTTTAGACAATGAGCAGTTCTTC. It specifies CASNRLDNEQFF.

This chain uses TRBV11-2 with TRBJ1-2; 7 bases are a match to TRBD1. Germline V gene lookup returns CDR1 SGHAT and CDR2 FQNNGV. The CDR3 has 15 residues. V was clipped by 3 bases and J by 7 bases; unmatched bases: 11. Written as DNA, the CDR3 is TGTGCCAGCAGCTTGGCCTCACAGGGGAAGGGTGGCTACACCTTC. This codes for CASSLASQGKGGYTF. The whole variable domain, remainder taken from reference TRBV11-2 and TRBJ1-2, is EAGVAQSPRYKIIEKRQSVAFWCNPISGHATLYWYQQILGQGPKLLIQFQNNGVVDDSQLPKDRFSAERLKGVDSTLKIQPAKLEDSAVYLCASSLASQGKGGYTFGSGTRLTVV.

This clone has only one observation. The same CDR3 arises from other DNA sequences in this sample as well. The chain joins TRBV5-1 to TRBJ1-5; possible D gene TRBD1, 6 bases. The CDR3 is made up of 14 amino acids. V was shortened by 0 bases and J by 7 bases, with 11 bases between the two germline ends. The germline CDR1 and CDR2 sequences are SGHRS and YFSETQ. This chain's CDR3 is CASSLDGGGQPQHF. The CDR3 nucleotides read TGCGCCAGCAGCTTGGATGGGGGCGGGCAGCCCCAGCATTTT.

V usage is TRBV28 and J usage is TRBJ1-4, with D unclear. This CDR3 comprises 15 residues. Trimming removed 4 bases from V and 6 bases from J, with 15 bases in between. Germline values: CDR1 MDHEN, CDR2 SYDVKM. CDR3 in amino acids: CASSSSGGLHEKLFF. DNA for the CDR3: TGTGCCAGCAGTTCGTCAGGTGGGCTGCATGAAAAACTGTTTTTT.

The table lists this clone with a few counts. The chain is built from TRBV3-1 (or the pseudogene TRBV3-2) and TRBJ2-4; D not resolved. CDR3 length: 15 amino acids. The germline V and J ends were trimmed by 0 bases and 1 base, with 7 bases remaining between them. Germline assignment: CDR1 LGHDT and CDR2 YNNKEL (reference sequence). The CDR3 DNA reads TGTGCCAGCAGCCAAGAAATCGGGGCCAAAAACATTCAGTACTTC. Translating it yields CASSQEIGAKNIQYF.

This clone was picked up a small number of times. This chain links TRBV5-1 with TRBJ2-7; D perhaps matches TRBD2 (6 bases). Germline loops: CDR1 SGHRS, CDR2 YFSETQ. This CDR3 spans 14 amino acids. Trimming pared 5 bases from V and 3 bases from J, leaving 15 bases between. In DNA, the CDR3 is TGCGCCAGCAGACCCCCAGCGGAGGGCTACGAGCAGTACTTC. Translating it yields CASRPPAEGYEQYF.